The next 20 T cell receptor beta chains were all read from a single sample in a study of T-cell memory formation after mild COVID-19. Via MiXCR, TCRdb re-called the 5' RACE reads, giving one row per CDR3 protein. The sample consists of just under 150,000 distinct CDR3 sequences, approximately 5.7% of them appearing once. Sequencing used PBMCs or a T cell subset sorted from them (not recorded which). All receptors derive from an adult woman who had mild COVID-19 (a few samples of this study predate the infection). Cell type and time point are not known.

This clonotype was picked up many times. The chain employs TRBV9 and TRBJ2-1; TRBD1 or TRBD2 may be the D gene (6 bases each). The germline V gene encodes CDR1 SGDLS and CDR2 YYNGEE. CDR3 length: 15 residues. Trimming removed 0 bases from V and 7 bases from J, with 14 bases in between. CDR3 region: CASSVGRGLRNEQFF. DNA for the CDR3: TGTGCCAGCAGCGTAGGCCGGGGGCTTAGGAATGAGCAGTTCTTC.

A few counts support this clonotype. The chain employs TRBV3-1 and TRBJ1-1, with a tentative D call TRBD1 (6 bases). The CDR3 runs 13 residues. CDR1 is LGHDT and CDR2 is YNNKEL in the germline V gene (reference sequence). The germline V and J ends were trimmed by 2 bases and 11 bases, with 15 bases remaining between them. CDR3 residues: CASSQRSQGSAFF. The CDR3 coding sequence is TGTGCCAGCAGCCAAAGGTCCCAGGGGAGCGCTTTCTTT.

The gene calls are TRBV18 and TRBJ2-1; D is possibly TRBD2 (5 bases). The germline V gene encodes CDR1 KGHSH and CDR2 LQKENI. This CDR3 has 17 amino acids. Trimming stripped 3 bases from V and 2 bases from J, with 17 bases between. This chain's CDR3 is CASSPLAGRGPYNEQFF. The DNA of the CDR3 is TGTGCCAGCTCACCTCTGGCAGGTAGAGGGCCCTACAATGAGCAGTTCTTC.

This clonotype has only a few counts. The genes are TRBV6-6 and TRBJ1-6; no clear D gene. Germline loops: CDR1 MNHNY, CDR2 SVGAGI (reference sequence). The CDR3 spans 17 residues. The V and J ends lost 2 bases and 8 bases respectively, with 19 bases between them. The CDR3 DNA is TGTGCCAGCAGTTACATATTCCAGCCAGCTTTCGATTCACCCCTCCACTTT. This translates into CASSYIFQPAFDSPLHF.

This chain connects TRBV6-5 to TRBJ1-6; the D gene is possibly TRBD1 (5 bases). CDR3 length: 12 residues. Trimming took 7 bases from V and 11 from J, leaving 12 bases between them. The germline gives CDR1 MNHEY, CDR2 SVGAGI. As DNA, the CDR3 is TGTGCCAGCACAGAGGGGAGGACACCCCTCCACTTT. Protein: CASTEGRTPLHF.

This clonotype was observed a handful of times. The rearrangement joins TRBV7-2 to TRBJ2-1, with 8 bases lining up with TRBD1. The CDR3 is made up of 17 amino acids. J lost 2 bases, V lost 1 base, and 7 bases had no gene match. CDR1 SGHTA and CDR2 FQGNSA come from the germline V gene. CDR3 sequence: CASSLDSQGATYNEQFF. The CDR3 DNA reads TGTGCCAGCAGCTTAGACTCGCAGGGGGCCACCTACAATGAGCAGTTCTTC.

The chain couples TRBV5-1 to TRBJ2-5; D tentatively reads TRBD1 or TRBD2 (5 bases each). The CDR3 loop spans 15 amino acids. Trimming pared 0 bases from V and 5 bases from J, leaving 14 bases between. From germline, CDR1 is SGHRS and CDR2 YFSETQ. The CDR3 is CASSLVSRGVETQYF. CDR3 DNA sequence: TGCGCCAGCAGCTTGGTTTCACGGGGCGTGGAGACCCAGTACTTC.

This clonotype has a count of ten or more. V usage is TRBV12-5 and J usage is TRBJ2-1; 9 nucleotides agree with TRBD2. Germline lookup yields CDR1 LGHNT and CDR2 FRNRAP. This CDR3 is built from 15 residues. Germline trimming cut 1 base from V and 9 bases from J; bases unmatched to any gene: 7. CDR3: CASGLGSGRSGEQFF. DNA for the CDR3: TGTGCTAGTGGTTTGGGGAGCGGGAGGTCCGGTGAGCAGTTCTTC.

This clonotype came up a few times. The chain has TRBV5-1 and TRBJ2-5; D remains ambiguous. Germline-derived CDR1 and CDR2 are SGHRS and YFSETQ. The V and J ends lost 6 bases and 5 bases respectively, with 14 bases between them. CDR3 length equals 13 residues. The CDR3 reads CASNKDIGETQYF. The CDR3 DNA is TGCGCCAGCAATAAGGATATCGGGGAGACCCAGTACTTC. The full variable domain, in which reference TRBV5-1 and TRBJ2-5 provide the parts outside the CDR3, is KAGVTQTPRYLIKTRGQQVTLSCSPISGHRSVSWYQQTPGQGLQFLFEYFSETQRNKGNFPGRFSGRQFSNSRSEMNVSTLELGDSALYLCASNKDIGETQYFGPGTRLLVL.

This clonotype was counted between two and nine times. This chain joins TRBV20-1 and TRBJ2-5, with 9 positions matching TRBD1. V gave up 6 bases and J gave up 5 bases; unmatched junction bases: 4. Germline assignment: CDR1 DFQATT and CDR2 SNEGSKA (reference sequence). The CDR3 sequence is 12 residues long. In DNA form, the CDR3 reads TGCAGTGCCTACAGGGGGCTTGAGACCCAGTACTTC. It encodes CSAYRGLETQYF.

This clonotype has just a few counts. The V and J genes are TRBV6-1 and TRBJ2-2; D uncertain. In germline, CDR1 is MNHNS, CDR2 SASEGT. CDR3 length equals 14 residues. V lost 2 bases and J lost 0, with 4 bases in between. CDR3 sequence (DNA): TGTGCCAGCAGTGAACACCCGAACACCGGGGAGCTGTTTTTT. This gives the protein CASSEHPNTGELFF.

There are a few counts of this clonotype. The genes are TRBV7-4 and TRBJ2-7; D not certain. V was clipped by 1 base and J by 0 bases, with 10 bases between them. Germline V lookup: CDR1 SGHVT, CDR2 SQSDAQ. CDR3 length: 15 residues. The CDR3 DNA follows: TGTGCCAGCAGCTTAGTAGGGAATACCTCCTACGAGCAGTACTTC. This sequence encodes CASSLVGNTSYEQYF.

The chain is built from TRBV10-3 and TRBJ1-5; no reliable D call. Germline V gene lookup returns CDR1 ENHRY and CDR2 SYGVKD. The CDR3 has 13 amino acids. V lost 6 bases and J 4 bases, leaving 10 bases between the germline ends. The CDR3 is CAIRSDGNQPQHF. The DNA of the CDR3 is TGTGCCATCAGATCGGACGGAAATCAGCCCCAGCATTTT.

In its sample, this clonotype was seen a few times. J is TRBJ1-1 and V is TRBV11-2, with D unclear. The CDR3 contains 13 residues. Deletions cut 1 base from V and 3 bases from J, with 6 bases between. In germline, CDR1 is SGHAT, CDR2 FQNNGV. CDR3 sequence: CASSLAGYTEAFF. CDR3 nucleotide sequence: TGTGCCAGCAGCTTAGCCGGTTACACTGAAGCTTTCTTT.

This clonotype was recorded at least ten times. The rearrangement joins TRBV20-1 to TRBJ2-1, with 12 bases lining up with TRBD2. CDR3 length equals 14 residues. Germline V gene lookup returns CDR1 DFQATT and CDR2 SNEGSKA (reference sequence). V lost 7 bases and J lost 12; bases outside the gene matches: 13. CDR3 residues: CSVSLAGGFFGQFF. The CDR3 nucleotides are TGCAGTGTTAGTCTAGCGGGGGGGTTTTTTGGGCAGTTCTTC.

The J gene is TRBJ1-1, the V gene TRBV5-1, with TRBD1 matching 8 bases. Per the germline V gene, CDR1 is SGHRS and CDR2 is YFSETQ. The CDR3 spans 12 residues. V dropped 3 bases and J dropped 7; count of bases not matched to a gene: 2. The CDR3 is CASSWTGSEAFF. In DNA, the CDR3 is TGCGCCAGCAGCTGGACAGGGAGTGAAGCTTTCTTT.

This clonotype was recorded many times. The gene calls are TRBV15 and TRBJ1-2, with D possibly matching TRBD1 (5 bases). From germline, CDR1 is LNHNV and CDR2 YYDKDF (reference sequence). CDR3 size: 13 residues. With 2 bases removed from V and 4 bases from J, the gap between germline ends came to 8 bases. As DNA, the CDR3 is TGTGCCACCAGCAGACCTGACAGCTATGGCTACACCTTC. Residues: CATSRPDSYGYTF.

CDR3 amino acids: CSAGKEGKLFF. The DNA of the CDR3 is TGCAGTGCTGGAAAAGAGGGAAAACTGTTTTTT. J is TRBJ1-4 and V is TRBV20-1; no firm D call. The CDR3 sequence is 11 residues long. Germline CDR1 is DFQATT and CDR2 is SNEGSKA (reference sequence). Trimming stripped 5 bases from V and 10 bases from J, with 11 bases between.

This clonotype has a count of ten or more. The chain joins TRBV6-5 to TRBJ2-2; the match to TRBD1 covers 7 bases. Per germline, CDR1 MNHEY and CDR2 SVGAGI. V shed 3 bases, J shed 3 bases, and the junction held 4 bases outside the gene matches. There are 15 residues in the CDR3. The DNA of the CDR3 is TGTGCCAGCAGTTATGAAGGGGGCTACACCGGGGAGCTGTTTTTT. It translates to CASSYEGGYTGELFF.

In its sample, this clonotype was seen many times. CDR3: CASSLLTVGNTEAFF. DNA of the CDR3: TGTGCCAGCAGCCTCCTGACAGTAGGGAACACTGAAGCTTTCTTT. The chain employs TRBV7-9 and TRBJ1-1; weak D call: TRBD1 (5 bases). Germline loops: CDR1 SEHNR, CDR2 FQNEAQ (reference sequence). The CDR3 contains 15 residues. V lost 5 bases, J lost 1 base, and 14 bases lay in between.